The 17 T cell receptor beta chains reported below all come from one sample, sequenced in a study of multiple sclerosis patients with progressive multifocal leukoencephalopathy (dated by TCRdb to about 2019). The library was prepared using the immunoSEQ multiplex PCR assay. TCRdb provides this immuneACCESS table in a form limited to in-frame rearrangements. Some clones are lacking; in checked studies, under half of them reflect an unresolved V gene, and why the rest are absent is not known. The sample table holds approximately 31,000 clones, of which 87% were seen once. The ten top clones hold more than 3% of the sample. Sample time point, as interpreted from the label and publication: time of PML onset. This specimen's treatment or condition label, per the study, means: on natalizumab therapy at sampling. Source: PBMCs, taken from a patient treated with natalizumab. These receptors were collected from a human donor with progressive multifocal leukoencephalopathy.

On this clone: Other DNA sequences within the sample encode an identical CDR3. This chain links TRBV27 with TRBJ2-7; 7 bases match TRBD1. V trimming: 0 bases; J trimming: 2 bases; junction bases outside the gene matches: 4. Germline loops: CDR1 MNHEY, CDR2 SMNVEV (reference sequence). The CDR3 sequence is 15 residues long. The CDR3 reads CASSLSQGPTYEQYF. In DNA, the CDR3 is TGTGCCAGCAGTTTATCACAGGGGCCCACCTACGAGCAGTACTTC.

This chain joins TRBV28 and TRBJ1-5; TRBD1 is a possible D gene (5 bases). Looked up from germline, CDR1 is MDHEN and CDR2 is SYDVKM. Trimming took 10 bases from V and 3 from J, leaving 10 bases between them. This CDR3 comprises 12 residues. CDR3 residues: CATRGSNQPQHF. The CDR3 DNA follows: TGTGCCACTAGGGGATCCAATCAGCCCCAGCATTTT.

The chain carries TRBV7-6 and TRBJ2-2; TRBD2 matches 8 bases. With 5 bases clipped from V and 7 bases from J, the junction kept 12 bases outside the gene matches. The CDR3 extends over 16 amino acids. Germline CDR1 reads SGHVS; CDR2 reads FNYEAQ. CDR3 nucleotides: TGTGCCAGCAGCCCCATCCTGGTAGCGGGATTCGGGGAGCTGTTTTTT. This encodes CASSPILVAGFGELFF.

V usage is TRBV5-1 and J usage is TRBJ2-1; D is undetermined. Per the germline V gene, CDR1 is SGHRS and CDR2 is YFSETQ. V lost 4 bases and J lost 6, with 11 bases in between. There are 13 residues in the CDR3. As DNA, the CDR3 is TGCGCCAGCAGCCTGGACCCAGGCAATGAGCAGTTCTTC. Its protein is CASSLDPGNEQFF.

The chain recombines TRBV9 with TRBJ1-1; no reliable D call. Germline V gene data show CDR1 as SGDLS and CDR2 as YYNGEE. The CDR3 contains 13 residues. Trimming took off 0 bases at V and 1 base at J, with 4 bases between the two ends. CDR3 sequence (DNA): TGTGCCAGCAGCGTAGGATCGAACACTGAAGCTTTCTTT. Translated: CASSVGSNTEAFF.

This chain links TRBV6-5 with TRBJ1-5; D might be TRBD1 (5 bases). This CDR3 region has 14 residues. V lost 6 bases and J lost 5, with 14 bases in between. The germline V gene has CDR1 MNHEY and CDR2 SVGAGI. CDR3 in DNA: TGTGCCAGCAGCCCCGGGGCAGGTTATCAGCCCCAGCATTTT. This sequence encodes CASSPGAGYQPQHF.

V is TRBV25-1 and J is TRBJ1-5; 7 bases match TRBD1. This CDR3 region has 15 residues. Germline CDR1 MGHDK, CDR2 SYGVNS. V was pared by 6 bases and J by 3 bases, with 8 bases of the junction left unmatched. As DNA, the CDR3 is TGTGCCAGCAGGCCGACAGGGAAGGACAATCAGCCCCAGCATTTT. Translated: CASRPTGKDNQPQHF.

V gene TRBV19 combines with J gene TRBJ1-1; 11 positions agree with TRBD1. Germline V gives CDR1 LNHDA, CDR2 SQIVND (reference sequence). The CDR3 is made up of 15 amino acids. The junction had 6 bases not matched to a gene; V was cut back by 8 bases and J by 1 base. CDR3 sequence reads: CASRDRGVKNTEAFF. As DNA, the CDR3 is TGTGCCAGTCGGGACAGGGGGGTAAAGAACACTGAAGCTTTCTTT. Drawing the rest from reference TRBV19 and TRBJ1-1, the complete variable domain is DGGITQSPKYLFRKEGQNVTLSCEQNLNHDAMYWYRQDPGQGLRLIYYSQIVNDFQKGDIAEGYSVSREKKESFPLTVTSAQKNPTAFYLCASRDRGVKNTEAFFGQGTRLTVV.

This clone has a single count. The DNA of the CDR3 is TGTGCCAGCAGCTCCTCAGGGGGATACACTGAAGCTTTCTTT. Translation: CASSSSGGYTEAFF. This chain joins TRBV7-9 and TRBJ1-1; the match to TRBD1 covers 7 bases. Germline loops: CDR1 SEHNR, CDR2 FQNEAQ (reference sequence). Trimming cost V 4 bases and J 3 bases; bases outside gene matches: 5. The CDR3 covers 14 residues.

The V and J genes are TRBV5-6 and TRBJ2-7, with D possibly being TRBD1 or TRBD2 (6 bases each). CDR1 SGHDT and CDR2 YYEEEE come from the germline V gene. V lost 2 bases, J lost 4 bases, and 19 bases lay in between. This CDR3 contains 16 residues. This CDR3 reads CASSFNSGTGAYEQYF. In DNA form, the CDR3 reads TGTGCCAGCAGCTTTAATTCCGGGACGGGGGCATACGAGCAGTACTTC.

The chain is built from TRBV5-6 and TRBJ2-1; D is ambiguous. Trimming took 4 bases from V and 1 from J, leaving 12 bases between them. CDR1 and CDR2 (germline): SGHDT, YYEEEE. This CDR3 spans 15 amino acids. CDR3 loop: CASSRSGVSYNEQFF. The CDR3 DNA sequence: TGTGCCAGCAGCCGGAGTGGGGTGTCCTACAATGAGCAGTTCTTC.

The chain joins TRBV28 to TRBJ1-1; no reliable D call. CDR3 length equals 11 residues. Germline CDR1 reads MDHEN; CDR2 reads SYDVKM. The ends were cut back, 2 bases at V and 4 bases at J, with 2 bases in the middle. The CDR3 sequence: CASSLITEAFF. The CDR3 nucleotides read TGTGCCAGCAGTTTAATCACTGAAGCTTTCTTT. Looking up the rest from reference TRBV28 and TRBJ1-1 gives the full variable domain: DVKVTQSSRYLVKRTGEKVFLECVQDMDHENMFWYRQDPGLGLRLIYFSYDVKMKEKGDIPEGYSVSREKKERFSLILESASTNQTSMYLCASSLITEAFFGQGTRLTVV.

The chain couples TRBV9 to TRBJ2-1; 7 bases align to TRBD2. Trimming cost V 1 base and J 8 bases; bases outside gene matches: 12. There are 16 residues in the CDR3. Germline V lookup: CDR1 SGDLS, CDR2 YYNGEE. As DNA, the CDR3 is TGTGCCAGCAGCGTAATTCGGCTAGCGGCAACCGATGAGCAGTTCTTC. As protein: CASSVIRLAATDEQFF.

The V call is TRBV28, the J call TRBJ1-1; TRBD1 aligns across 8 bases. The V gene end was trimmed by 5 bases and the J gene end by 4 bases; junction bases not matched to a gene: 6. Germline V gene data show CDR1 as MDHEN and CDR2 as SYDVKM. CDR3 length equals 14 residues. Written as DNA, the CDR3 is TGTGCCAGCAGTCCCTCACAGGGGGGCACTGAAGCTTTCTTT. It specifies CASSPSQGGTEAFF.

The V call is TRBV7-8, the J call TRBJ2-1; D not resolved. CDR1 and CDR2 (germline): SGHVS, FQNEAQ. The CDR3 is 15 amino acids. Trimming cost V 1 base and J 5 bases, with 12 bases left between them. The CDR3 DNA follows: TGTGCCAGCAGCTTAGGATCGGGCTACCACAATGAGCAGTTCTTC. Translation: CASSLGSGYHNEQFF. The whole variable domain, filled in from reference TRBV7-8 and TRBJ2-1, reads GAGVSQSPRYKVAKRGQDVALRCDPISGHVSLFWYQQALGQGPEFLTYFQNEAQLDKSGLPSDRFFAERPEGSVSTLKIQRTQQEDSAVYLCASSLGSGYHNEQFFGPGTRLTVL.

The rearrangement links TRBV27 to TRBJ1-1; TRBD1 matches 9 bases. The CDR3 covers 15 residues. V was clipped by 5 bases and J by 5 bases; unmatched bases: 9. Germline CDR1 is MNHEY and CDR2 is SMNVEV (reference sequence). As DNA, the CDR3 is TGTGCCAGCAGTCCATGGACAGGGGAGAGGACTGAAGCTTTCTTT. It encodes CASSPWTGERTEAFF.

The V gene is TRBV7-2, the J gene TRBJ1-5; D is undetermined. Trimming removed 1 base from V and 3 bases from J, with 10 bases in between. The CDR3 covers 15 residues. Germline-derived CDR1 and CDR2 are SGHTA and FQGNSA. The CDR3 nucleotides read TGTGCCAGCAGCTTAGTCCCGGGTTACAATCAGCCCCAGCATTTT. Protein sequence: CASSLVPGYNQPQHF.